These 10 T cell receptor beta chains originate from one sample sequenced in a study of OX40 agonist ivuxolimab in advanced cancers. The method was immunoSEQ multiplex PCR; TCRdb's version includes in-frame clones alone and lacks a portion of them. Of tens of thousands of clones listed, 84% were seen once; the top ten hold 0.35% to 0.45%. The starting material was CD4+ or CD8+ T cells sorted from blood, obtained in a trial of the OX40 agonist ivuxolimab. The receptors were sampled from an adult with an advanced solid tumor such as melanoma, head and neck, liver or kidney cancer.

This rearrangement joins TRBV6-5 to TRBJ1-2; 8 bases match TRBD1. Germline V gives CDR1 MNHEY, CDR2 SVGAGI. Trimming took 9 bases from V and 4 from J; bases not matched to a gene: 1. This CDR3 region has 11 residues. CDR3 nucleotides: TGTGCCAGTACAGGGGGCTATGGCTACACCTTC. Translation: CASTGGYGYTF.

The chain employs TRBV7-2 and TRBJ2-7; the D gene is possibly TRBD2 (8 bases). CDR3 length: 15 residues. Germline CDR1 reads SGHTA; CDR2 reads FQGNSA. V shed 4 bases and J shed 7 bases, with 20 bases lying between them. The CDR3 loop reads CASSSGGGVRSEQYF. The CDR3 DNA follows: TGTGCCAGCAGCTCGGGAGGGGGCGTCCGAAGTGAGCAGTACTTC.

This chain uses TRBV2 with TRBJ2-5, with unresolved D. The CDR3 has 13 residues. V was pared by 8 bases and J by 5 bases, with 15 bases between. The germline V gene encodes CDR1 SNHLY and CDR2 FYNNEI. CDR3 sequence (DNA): TGTGCCAGCGTTGTGATCCCGGCGGAGACCCAGTACTTC. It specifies CASVVIPAETQYF.

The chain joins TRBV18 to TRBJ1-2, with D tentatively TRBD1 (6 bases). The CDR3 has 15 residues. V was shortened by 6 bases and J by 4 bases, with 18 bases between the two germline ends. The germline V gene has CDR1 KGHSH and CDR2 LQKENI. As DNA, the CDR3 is TGTGCCAGCTCGGGCCCAAGGGGGGCTTTCTATGGCTACACCTTC. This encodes CASSGPRGAFYGYTF. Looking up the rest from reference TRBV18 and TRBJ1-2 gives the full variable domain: NAGVMQNPRHLVRRRGQEARLRCSPMKGHSHVYWYRQLPEEGLKFMVYLQKENIIDESGMPKERFSAEFPKEGPSILRIQQVVRGDSAAYFCASSGPRGAFYGYTFGSGTRLTVV.

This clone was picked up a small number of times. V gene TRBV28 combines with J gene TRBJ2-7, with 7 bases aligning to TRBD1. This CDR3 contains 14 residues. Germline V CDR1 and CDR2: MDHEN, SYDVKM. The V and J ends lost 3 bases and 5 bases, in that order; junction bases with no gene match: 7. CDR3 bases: TGTGCCAGCAGTTTCTCACTACAGGGGAACGAGCAGTACGTC. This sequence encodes CASSFSLQGNEQYV.

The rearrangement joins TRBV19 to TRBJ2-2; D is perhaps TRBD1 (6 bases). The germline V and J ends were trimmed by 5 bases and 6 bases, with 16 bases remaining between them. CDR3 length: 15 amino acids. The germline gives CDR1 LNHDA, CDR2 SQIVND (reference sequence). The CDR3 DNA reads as TGTGCCAGTAGTGGGGGCAGGGACGGCGCCGGGGAGCTGTTTTTT. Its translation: CASSGGRDGAGELFF.

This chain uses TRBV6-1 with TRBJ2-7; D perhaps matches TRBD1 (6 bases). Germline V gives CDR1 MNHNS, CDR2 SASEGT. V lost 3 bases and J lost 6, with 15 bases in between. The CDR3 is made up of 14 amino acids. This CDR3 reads CASSEGQGRIEQYV. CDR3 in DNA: TGTGCCAGCAGTGAGGGGCAGGGGCGAATCGAGCAGTACGTC.

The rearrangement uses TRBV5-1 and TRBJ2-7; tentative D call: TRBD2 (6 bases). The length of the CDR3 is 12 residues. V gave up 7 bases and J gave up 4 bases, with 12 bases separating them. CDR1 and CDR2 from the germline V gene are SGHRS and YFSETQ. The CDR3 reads CASSGTGYEQYF. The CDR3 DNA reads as TGCGCCAGCTCCGGGACTGGATACGAGCAGTACTTC. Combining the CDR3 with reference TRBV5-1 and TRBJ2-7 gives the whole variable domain KAGVTQTPRYLIKTRGQQVTLSCSPISGHRSVSWYQQTPGQGLQFLFEYFSETQRNKGNFPGRFSGRQFSNSRSEMNVSTLELGDSALYLCASSGTGYEQYFGPGTRLTVT.

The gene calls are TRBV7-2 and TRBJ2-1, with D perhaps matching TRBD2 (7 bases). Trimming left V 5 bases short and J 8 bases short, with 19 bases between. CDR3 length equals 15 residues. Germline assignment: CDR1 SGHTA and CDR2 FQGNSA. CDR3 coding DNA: TGTGCCAGCAGCCCATGGGGGGGCTCCGTCGATGAGCAGTTCTTC. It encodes CASSPWGGSVDEQFF.

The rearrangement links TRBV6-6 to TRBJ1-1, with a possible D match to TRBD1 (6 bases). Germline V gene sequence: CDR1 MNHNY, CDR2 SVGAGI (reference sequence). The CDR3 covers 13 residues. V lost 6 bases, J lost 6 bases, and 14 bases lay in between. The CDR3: CASRNRAWAEAFF. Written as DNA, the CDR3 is TGTGCCAGCAGGAACAGGGCGTGGGCTGAAGCTTTCTTT.